Following are 29 T cell receptor beta chains from one sample sequenced in a study of blood T cell repertoires in COVID-19. The protocol was immunoSEQ multiplex PCR, while the TCRdb copy is restricted to in-frame clones and leaves out a portion. The sample holds around 300,000 clones, roughly 89% seen once. The specimen sequenced was PBMCs or T cells enriched from blood (not recorded which). These receptor sequences come from a woman aged 35 to 49 who had recovered from COVID-19.

This clone was counted a single time. DNA for the CDR3: TGTGCCAGCAGCGTAGATTCCGGGGGCAATCAGCCCCAGCATTTT. Translation: CASSVDSGGNQPQHF. V and J are TRBV9 and TRBJ1-5; D remains ambiguous. This CDR3 has 15 amino acids. The V and J ends lost 0 bases and 2 bases respectively, with 9 bases between them. Germline V gene data show CDR1 as SGDLS and CDR2 as YYNGEE.

There are many counts of this clone. J is TRBJ1-4 and V is TRBV10-3; possible D gene TRBD1, 5 bases. V shed 6 bases and J shed 6 bases, with 11 bases lying between them. Germline CDR1 ENHRY, CDR2 SYGVKD. The CDR3 sequence is 13 residues long. The CDR3 nucleotides read TGTGCCATCAGGGCCGGAGGGGATGAAAAACTGTTTTTT. It translates to CAIRAGGDEKLFF.

A single count supports this clone. This CDR3 reads CASSLGRGTGGPNEQFF. The CDR3 DNA sequence: TGCGCCAGCAGCTTGGGCCGTGGGACAGGGGGGCCGAATGAGCAGTTCTTC. The V and J genes are TRBV5-1 and TRBJ2-1; 11 bases map to TRBD1. CDR3 length: 17 amino acids. Germline CDR1 and CDR2: SGHRS and YFSETQ. V shed 0 bases, J shed 7 bases, and the junction held 9 bases outside the gene matches.

A few counts support this clone. V and J are TRBV3-1 (or the pseudogene TRBV3-2) and TRBJ2-5, with TRBD1 identical over 7 bases. V was pared by 4 bases and J by 5 bases, with 7 bases of the junction left unmatched. This CDR3 has 14 amino acids. Germline-derived CDR1 and CDR2 are LGHDT and YNNKEL (reference sequence). The CDR3 nucleotides are TGTGCCAGCAGCCCCCTCAGCAGGGGGGAGACCCAGTACTTC. Translated: CASSPLSRGETQYF.

The rearrangement links TRBV29-1 to TRBJ2-7; TRBD1 matches at 8 bases. V was clipped by 8 bases and J by 4 bases; unmatched bases: 19. Germline V gene data show CDR1 as SQVTM and CDR2 as ANQGSEA. This CDR3 spans 16 amino acids. The CDR3 is CSPRQGRPGVGYEQYF. CDR3 DNA sequence: TGCAGCCCTCGACAGGGGAGGCCGGGGGTGGGATACGAGCAGTACTTC.

The V gene is TRBV3-1 (or the pseudogene TRBV3-2), the J gene TRBJ1-5; D perhaps matches TRBD1 (6 bases). The CDR3 is 14 residues long. The ends were cut back, 3 bases at V and 3 bases at J, with 9 bases in the middle. Germline CDR1 and CDR2: LGHDT and YNNKEL (reference sequence). The CDR3 loop reads CASSHQGFNQPQHF. The CDR3 region has the DNA TGTGCCAGCAGCCATCAGGGGTTCAATCAGCCCCAGCATTTT.

The CDR3 region is CASSPGQGTEGYTF. The CDR3 DNA sequence: TGTGCCAGCAGCCCCGGACAGGGAACTGAAGGCTACACCTTC. The chain joins TRBV7-9 to TRBJ1-2; TRBD1 agrees at 8 bases. CDR3 length equals 14 residues. In germline, CDR1 is SEHNR, CDR2 FQNEAQ (reference sequence). V shed 5 bases, J shed 8 bases, and the junction held 10 bases outside the gene matches.

The count of this clone is one. For the CDR3, the DNA is TGTGCCAGCAGACGAAGGACAGTATTGAATTCACCCCTCCACTTT. Its translation is CASRRRTVLNSPLHF. This chain connects TRBV6-5 to TRBJ1-6; perhaps TRBD1 as D (6 bases). Trimming pared 6 bases from V and 7 bases from J, leaving 16 bases between. The CDR3 consists of 15 residues. CDR1 is MNHEY and CDR2 is SVGAGI in the germline V gene.

This chain connects TRBV15 to TRBJ2-5, with TRBD2 matching 7 bases. Trimming removed 0 bases from V and 4 bases from J; junction bases left unmatched: 5. The CDR3 loop spans 15 amino acids. CDR1 is LNHNV and CDR2 is YYDKDF in the germline V gene (reference sequence). CDR3 nucleotide sequence: TGTGCCACCAGCAGAGATATGGGGGAGGGAGAGACCCAGTACTTC. It yields the protein CATSRDMGEGETQYF.

The V gene is TRBV6-5, the J gene TRBJ1-1; D not certain. In germline, CDR1 is MNHEY, CDR2 SVGAGI. Trimming removed 5 bases from V and 5 bases from J, with 12 bases in between. The CDR3 extends over 13 amino acids. The CDR3 here is CASSLSRDTEAFF. The CDR3 coding sequence is TGTGCCAGCAGTCTCTCTCGGGATACTGAAGCTTTCTTT.

The chain uses TRBV27 and TRBJ2-6; 7 bases line up with TRBD2. The germline V gene has CDR1 MNHEY and CDR2 SMNVEV (reference sequence). This CDR3 has 19 amino acids. With 0 bases clipped from V and 0 bases from J, the junction kept 8 bases outside the gene matches. CDR3 nucleotide sequence: TGTGCCAGCAGTTTATCGAAAAGCGGGACCCTCTCTGGGGCCAACGTCCTGACTTTC. The encoded protein is CASSLSKSGTLSGANVLTF.

This clone was recorded once. The chain has TRBV5-5 and TRBJ2-7; D is perhaps TRBD1 (5 bases). Germline CDR1 is SGHKS and CDR2 is YYEKEE (reference sequence). The CDR3 contains 16 residues. V lost 0 bases and J lost 3, with 16 bases in between. CDR3 sequence reads: CASSLGAGRVGYEQYF. The DNA for the CDR3 is TGTGCCAGCAGCTTGGGCGCAGGCAGGGTGGGCTACGAGCAGTACTTC.

This clone was detected only a few times. The chain links TRBV9 to TRBJ1-3; 10 nucleotides agree with TRBD1. CDR3 length: 17 amino acids. V shed 0 bases and J 2 bases; nucleotides not matched to a gene: 5. The germline CDR1 and CDR2 sequences are SGDLS and YYNGEE. CDR3 DNA sequence: TGTGCCAGCAGCGTAGTGGGGACAGGGGCAACTGGAAACACCATATATTTT. Translating gives CASSVVGTGATGNTIYF.

J is TRBJ2-6 and V is TRBV11-2; unclear D gene. Looked up from germline, CDR1 is SGHAT and CDR2 is FQNNGV. The ends were cut back, 0 bases at V and 0 bases at J, with 9 bases in the middle. CDR3 size: 17 residues. The CDR3 reads CASSLEYSYSGANVLTF. The CDR3 coding sequence is TGTGCCAGCAGCTTAGAGTACTCGTACTCTGGGGCCAACGTCCTGACTTTC.

V and J are TRBV28 and TRBJ2-3, with 13 bases lining up with TRBD2. The CDR3 consists of 17 residues. V was pared by 6 bases and J by 5 bases, with 11 bases of the junction left unmatched. Germline loops: CDR1 MDHEN, CDR2 SYDVKM. The CDR3 DNA follows: TGTGCCAGCAGGACCCGGGGACTAGCGGGATTGGTAGATACGCAGTATTTT. It translates to CASRTRGLAGLVDTQYF.

The chain combines TRBV28 with TRBJ2-5; TRBD2 aligns across 8 bases. Germline CDR1 reads MDHEN; CDR2 reads SYDVKM. The V and J ends lost 7 bases and 3 bases, in that order; junction bases with no gene match: 4. The CDR3 length is 13 residues. CDR3 amino acids: CASTHSGKETQYF. The CDR3 coding sequence is TGTGCCAGCACCCATAGCGGGAAAGAGACCCAGTACTTC.

V usage is TRBV6-2 or TRBV6-3 and J usage is TRBJ2-5, with 9 positions matching TRBD2. Germline V gene sequence: CDR1 MNHEY, CDR2 SVGEGT. The CDR3 has 16 residues. J gave up 2 bases and V 5 bases, and 9 bases lay outside the gene matches. The CDR3 DNA sequence: TGTGCCAGCAGTAGTGGGCGCCTAGCGGGGCAAGAGACCCAGTACTTC. Amino acids: CASSSGRLAGQETQYF.

The J gene is TRBJ1-6, the V gene TRBV3-1 (or the pseudogene TRBV3-2); 10 nucleotides agree with TRBD1. V trimming: 4 bases; J trimming: 2 bases; junction bases outside the gene matches: 5. CDR1 LGHDT and CDR2 YNNKEL come from the germline V gene (reference sequence). CDR3 length: 17 residues. CDR3 DNA sequence: TGTGCCAGCAGCCCCCGACAGGGGGCTACCTATAATTCACCCCTCCACTTT. Its protein is CASSPRQGATYNSPLHF.

The chain has TRBV7-9 and TRBJ1-3; D unresolved. The ends were cut back, 5 bases at V and 0 bases at J, with 11 bases in the middle. The germline gives CDR1 SEHNR, CDR2 FQNEAQ (reference sequence). The CDR3 length is 15 residues. The CDR3, as DNA: TGTGCCAGCAGCGATTGGGCGAGCTCTGGAAACACCATATATTTT. Protein sequence: CASSDWASSGNTIYF. The full variable domain, its missing parts supplied by reference TRBV7-9 and TRBJ1-3, is DTGVSQNPRHKITKRGQNVTFRCDPISEHNRLYWYRQTLGQGPEFLTYFQNEAQLEKSRLLSDRFSAERPKGSFSTLEIQRTEQGDSAMYLCASSDWASSGNTIYFGEGSWLTVV.

This clone was found many times. This chain uses TRBV6-5 with TRBJ2-7; TRBD2 is a possible D gene (6 bases). The CDR3 consists of 15 residues. The germline gives CDR1 MNHEY, CDR2 SVGAGI. V was clipped by 2 bases and J by 4 bases, with 15 bases between them. The CDR3 loop reads CASSYRGSAGYEQYF. CDR3 bases: TGTGCCAGCAGTTACCGGGGGTCGGCCGGTTACGAGCAGTACTTC.

This chain joins TRBV7-9 and TRBJ1-2; maybe TRBD1 (5 bases). The CDR3 runs 15 residues. Trimming removed 0 bases at V and 1 base at J, with 9 bases between. Germline values: CDR1 SEHNR, CDR2 FQNEAQ (reference sequence). In DNA form, the CDR3 reads TGTGCCAGCAGCTTAGCTCTGACAGATAACTATGGCTACACCTTC. This gives the protein CASSLALTDNYGYTF. Using reference TRBV7-9 and TRBJ1-2 for the parts outside the CDR3, the full variable domain is DTGVSQNPRHKITKRGQNVTFRCDPISEHNRLYWYRQTLGQGPEFLTYFQNEAQLEKSRLLSDRFSAERPKGSFSTLEIQRTEQGDSAMYLCASSLALTDNYGYTFGSGTRLTVV.

This chain uses TRBV7-9 with TRBJ1-3; no firm D call. The germline V gene encodes CDR1 SEHNR and CDR2 FQNEAQ (reference sequence). The CDR3 sequence is 15 residues long. The V and J ends lost 2 bases and 7 bases respectively, with 15 bases between them. CDR3 sequence (DNA): TGTGCCAGCAGCTTACCGAGGGAGTTTAGCAACACCATATATTTT. It encodes CASSLPREFSNTIYF.

In this sample, this clone turned up once. The V call is TRBV6-5, the J call TRBJ1-1; 8 nucleotides match TRBD1. This CDR3 is built from 14 residues. Trimming removed 0 bases from V and 7 bases from J; junction bases left unmatched: 4. Germline CDR1 and CDR2: MNHEY and SVGAGI. CDR3 protein: CASSYSGTGVEAFF. The CDR3 DNA sequence: TGTGCCAGCAGTTACTCAGGGACAGGCGTTGAAGCTTTCTTT.

CDR3 bases: TGTGCCAGCAGTTTTGTAGGGGCAAGCTCCTACGAGCAGTACTTC. Its protein product is CASSFVGASSYEQYF. V usage is TRBV27 and J usage is TRBJ2-7; D might be TRBD1 (5 bases). V shed 3 bases and J shed 0 bases, with 12 bases lying between them. Per germline, CDR1 MNHEY and CDR2 SMNVEV (reference sequence). The CDR3 runs 15 residues.

The chain links TRBV5-1 to TRBJ2-2, with D possibly TRBD1 on 5 matching bases. From germline, CDR1 is SGHRS and CDR2 YFSETQ. This CDR3 spans 16 amino acids. Trimming stripped 4 bases from V and 5 bases from J, with 18 bases between. The CDR3 DNA reads as TGCGCCAGCAGCCGACAGACCCAGGGCCTAACCGGGGAGCTGTTTTTT. Translation: CASSRQTQGLTGELFF.

The chain has TRBV27 and TRBJ2-3; TRBD2 aligns across 8 bases. Trimming removed 10 bases from V and 1 base from J; junction bases left unmatched: 16. The CDR3 is made up of 17 amino acids. From germline, CDR1 is MNHEY and CDR2 SMNVEV (reference sequence). CDR3 in amino acids: CATRPPFGLAGTDTQYF. DNA of the CDR3: TGTGCCACCAGACCTCCTTTCGGACTAGCAGGCACAGATACGCAGTATTTT.

The chain combines TRBV28 with TRBJ2-7; tentatively, D is TRBD1 (5 bases). V was shortened by 4 bases and J by 2 bases, with 12 bases between the two germline ends. Germline V gene lookup returns CDR1 MDHEN and CDR2 SYDVKM. The CDR3 sequence is 14 residues long. For the CDR3, the DNA is TGTGCCAGCAGTTCCCCCAGGGTTCCCTACGAGCAGTACTTC. It encodes CASSSPRVPYEQYF.

The rearrangement uses TRBV2 and TRBJ2-1; D remains unclear. Germline V gene data show CDR1 as SNHLY and CDR2 as FYNNEI. Trimming took 7 bases from V and 2 from J, leaving 9 bases between them. This CDR3 spans 13 amino acids. The DNA of the CDR3 is TGTGCCAGCAACCCTAACCCCTACAATGAGCAGTTCTTC. Encoded protein: CASNPNPYNEQFF.

Of note for this clone: The junction and the germline gene differ at one end; a read error may be behind it. DNA of the CDR3: TGTGCCAGCAGGTACAGGGGGAACTCTGAAGCTTTCTTT. It yields the protein CASRYRGNSEAFF. This chain joins TRBV11-2 and TRBJ1-1; TRBD1 matches 8 bases. CDR3 length: 13 residues. CDR1 is SGHAT and CDR2 is FQNNGV in the germline V gene. Combining the CDR3 with reference TRBV11-2 and TRBJ1-1 gives the whole variable domain EAGVAQSPRYKIIEKRQSVAFWCNPISGHATLYWYQQILGQGPKLLIQFQNNGVVDDSQLPKDRFSAERLKGVDSTLKIQPAKLEDSAVYLCASRYRGNSEAFFGQGTRLTVV.